A selection of T cell receptor beta chains follows, all from one sample in a study of T cells expressing NK-cell markers. Using the 5' RACE reads, TCRdb records one entry per CDR3 protein without DNA. Across under 600,000 distinct CDR3 sequences, the top ten clones capture under 1.5% of the sample. Sequenced material: blood T cells: a sorted CD56 or NKG2C T cell subset, CD4+ or CD8+ T cells, or bulk PBMC T cells (not recorded which). The receptors originated from a woman in her 50s in good health. Both conserved end residues are part of each CDR3. Fields, in order: J gene, V gene, CDR3 protein.

j_call: TRBJ2-1
v_call: TRBV11-2
cdr3_aa: CASSFVGSSYNEQFF

j_call: TRBJ2-2
v_call: TRBV7-9
cdr3_aa: CASSSGMAGTGELFF

j_call: TRBJ1-2
v_call: TRBV30
cdr3_aa: CALVDGKGYGYTF

j_call: TRBJ1-5
v_call: TRBV3-1
cdr3_aa: CASSQDWSKPQHF

j_call: TRBJ2-1
v_call: TRBV5-1
cdr3_aa: CASRKLAGGMNEQFF

j_call: TRBJ1-4
v_call: TRBV5-1
cdr3_aa: CASSPIINQGGLFF

j_call: TRBJ2-1
v_call: TRBV7-9
cdr3_aa: CASSPGVRDLSYNEQFF

j_call: TRBJ2-2
v_call: TRBV7-2
cdr3_aa: CASSLAPGRELFF

j_call: TRBJ2-1
v_call: TRBV6-2/TRBV6-3
cdr3_aa: CASSAGGPPDEQFF

j_call: TRBJ2-2
v_call: TRBV12-3/TRBV12-4
cdr3_aa: CASSTETRRRSGTGELFF

j_call: TRBJ2-3
v_call: TRBV6-1
cdr3_aa: CASSVLLAGGTDTQYF

j_call: TRBJ2-4
v_call: TRBV4-1
cdr3_aa: CASSQEWGIRDIQYF

j_call: TRBJ2-2
v_call: TRBV6-2/TRBV6-3
cdr3_aa: CASSYWGQGKRIWTGELFF

j_call: TRBJ2-1
v_call: TRBV24-1
cdr3_aa: CATSDPQPSNAGEQFF

j_call: TRBJ1-1
v_call: TRBV15
cdr3_aa: CATSRGKGRQNTEAFF

j_call: TRBJ2-1
v_call: TRBV29-1
cdr3_aa: CSVDIPGPSYNEQFF

j_call: TRBJ2-3
v_call: TRBV20-1
cdr3_aa: CSATGTSAFRGYF

j_call: TRBJ2-1
v_call: TRBV2
cdr3_aa: CASKPTGTSGRARNEQFF

j_call: TRBJ2-7
v_call: TRBV5-1
cdr3_aa: CASRSAPGLDAYEQYF

j_call: TRBJ2-5
v_call: TRBV5-1
cdr3_aa: CASTRSGETQYF

j_call: TRBJ1-1
v_call: TRBV5-1
cdr3_aa: CASSLATGGPNTEAFF

j_call: TRBJ2-2
v_call: TRBV12-3/TRBV12-4
cdr3_aa: CASSFEAGVWTGELFF

j_call: TRBJ2-1
v_call: TRBV12-3/TRBV12-4
cdr3_aa: CASSPGTSGSYNEQFF

j_call: TRBJ1-1
v_call: TRBV29-1
cdr3_aa: CSVNRDSTWRNTEAFF